This paragraph reports one T cell receptor (beta chain). Reverse transcribed after extraction, RNA yielded cDNA as the sequencing template. Assay used: immunoSEQ multiplex PCR; TCRdb lists only in-frame clones, some missing. The sample yields some 210,000 clones, around 62% seen once. This sample stems from a study of CD8+ T cells in alopecia areata. Study-wide context: It was oral tofacitinib, at 5 to 10 mg twice daily, that treated patients received.

Alopecia areata patients provided lesional scalp punch biopsies and peripheral blood, both collected for the study. The CDR3 sequence is 12 residues long. Trimming took off 1 base at V and 10 bases at J, with 11 bases between the two ends. Germline CDR1 reads SQVTM; CDR2 reads ANQGSEA. The chain employs TRBV29-1 and TRBJ2-1; no clear D gene. This sequence was found in a human donor with alopecia areata. Sample: CD4+ T cells sorted from blood, taken at week 0. The DNA for the CDR3 is TGCAGCGTTGAAGGGGTAGTGCAGGAGCAGTTCTTC. It specifies CSVEGVVQEQFF.